Shown below are 3 T cell receptor beta chains from a single sample sequenced in a study of T cell repertoires in cytomegalovirus infection. TCRdb ran MiXCR on the reads and lists one entry per CDR3 protein. Of under 500,000 distinct CDR3 sequences listed, under 55% are singletons. Their target antigens are unknown. The sample was cultured PBMCs, taken from culture after CMV antigen stimulation. Source of these receptors: a human donor in good health (CMV status not recorded). Some clones in this sample may be carry-over from other donors' samples.

V gene TRBV7-2 combines with J gene TRBJ1-1; perhaps TRBD1 as D (5 bases). V lost 6 bases and J lost 1, with 12 bases in between. The CDR3 length is 14 residues. In germline, CDR1 is SGHTA, CDR2 FQGNSA. The CDR3, as DNA: TGTGCCAGCAGGCCGGGACGGGGGAACACTGAAGCTTTCTTT. Translation: CASRPGRGNTEAFF.

V gene TRBV19 combines with J gene TRBJ2-2; TRBD1 agrees at 10 bases. This CDR3 contains 15 residues. The V and J ends lost 6 bases and 5 bases, in that order; junction bases with no gene match: 6. Germline CDR1 LNHDA, CDR2 SQIVND (reference sequence). CDR3 amino acids: CASSEGTGVTGELFF. CDR3 coding DNA: TGTGCCAGTAGCGAAGGGACAGGGGTTACCGGGGAGCTGTTTTTT.

This clonotype was picked up a small number of times. This chain connects TRBV6-6 to TRBJ1-2; 7 nucleotides line up with TRBD1. V lost 10 bases and J lost 3; bases outside the gene matches: 5. The CDR3 is 12 residues long. CDR1 is MNHNY, CDR2 SVGAGI, per germline (reference sequence). CDR3: CAIPGQYYGYTF. CDR3 nucleotide sequence: TGTGCCATCCCGGGACAGTACTATGGCTACACCTTC.